This T cell receptor (beta chain) was sequenced in a study of blood T cells in healthy people across ages. This clonotype has a handful of counts. The use of a sample-barcoded 5' primer and a J-beta primer mix characterized a second PCR of about 6 to 11 cycles. TCRdb re-derived calls from the 5' RACE reads in MiXCR, one entry per CDR3 protein. There are about 1.4 million distinct CDR3 sequences in the sample; approximately 59% occur only once, and about 6.7% lies in the top ten. After removal of 5 bases from V and 2 bases from J, the junction contained 8 bases not matched to a gene. This CDR3 contains 15 residues. Germline lookup yields CDR1 SGHTA and CDR2 FQGNSA. In each sample, at least 6.5 million PBMCs were isolated.

This rearrangement joins TRBV7-2 to TRBJ1-2, with TRBD1 identical over 7 bases. This clonotype originated in a man aged 18 to 35 in good health. Sequenced sample: blood. CDR3 in amino acids: CASSPQGGGNYGYTF. The CDR3 DNA reads TGTGCCAGCAGCCCCCAGGGGGGGGGGAACTATGGCTACACCTTC.